The 32 T cell receptor beta chains below all came from one sample that was sequenced in a study of cytomegalovirus exposure and HLA in healthy donors (dated by TCRdb to 2017 to 2019). Libraries were constructed by the immunoSEQ multiplex PCR assay. For the multiplex PCR, a mixture combining 60 forward primers for TCR Vbeta segments and 13 reverse primers for TCR Jbeta segments was used. In its TCRdb copy, this immuneACCESS table keeps in-frame sequences only and misses some clones. Where compared with another copy, unresolved V genes explain less than half of these, and the others have no known cause. This sample lists around 200,000 clones; approximately 79% were detected once. Clones ranked in the top ten supply about 1.5% of the sample. Sequencing input: PBMCs. The origin of the receptors is a young woman in good health and CMV-seronegative.

The rearrangement joins TRBV25-1 to TRBJ1-1, with 8 nucleotides matching TRBD1. The CDR3 is made up of 15 amino acids. V shed 0 bases, J shed 5 bases, and the junction held 5 bases outside the gene matches. The germline gives CDR1 MGHDK, CDR2 SYGVNS. The CDR3 reads CASSEYQGARTEAFF. The CDR3 DNA follows: TGTGCCAGCAGTGAATATCAGGGGGCGAGGACTGAAGCTTTCTTT.

The chain links TRBV6-4 to TRBJ2-1, with D possibly TRBD2 on 6 matching bases. Germline V gene lookup returns CDR1 MRHNA and CDR2 SNTAGT. V lost 5 bases and J lost 8, with 13 bases in between. CDR3 length: 13 amino acids. CDR3 bases: TGTGCCAGCAGTACCACTAGCCTCCATGAGCAGTTCTTC. Translating gives CASSTTSLHEQFF.

In DNA, the CDR3 is TGTGCCAGCAGCCGGGGACAGAGGAACACTGAAGCTTTCTTT. This codes for CASSRGQRNTEAFF. The genes are TRBV28 and TRBJ1-1, with 7 bases identical to TRBD1. The CDR3 consists of 14 residues. V shed 6 bases, J shed 1 base, and the junction held 5 bases outside the gene matches. Germline V CDR1 and CDR2: MDHEN, SYDVKM.

The chain employs TRBV5-4 and TRBJ2-1, with D possibly TRBD1 on 5 matching bases. Trimming cost V 5 bases and J 8 bases, with 11 bases left between them. From germline, CDR1 is SGHNT and CDR2 YYREEE (reference sequence). The CDR3 totals 12 residues. CDR3 sequence: CASRPVGDEQFF. In DNA form, the CDR3 reads TGTGCCAGCAGGCCAGTAGGGGATGAGCAGTTCTTC.

V gene TRBV30 combines with J gene TRBJ1-6; 8 nucleotides agree with TRBD1. V lost 1 base, J lost 7 bases, and 0 bases stayed unmatched. The CDR3 extends over 13 amino acids. The germline CDR1 and CDR2 sequences are GTSNPN and SVGIG (reference sequence). As DNA, the CDR3 is TGTGCCTGGAGTGGACAGGGGAATTCACCCCTCCACTTT. Translating gives CAWSGQGNSPLHF.

This rearrangement joins TRBV10-2 to TRBJ1-2, with D hard to call. V gave up 1 base and J gave up 2 bases, with 8 bases separating them. The CDR3 is made up of 14 amino acids. Germline V CDR1 and CDR2: WSHSY, SAAADI. CDR3 protein: CASSELRQNYGYTF. CDR3 coding DNA: TGCGCCAGCAGTGAGTTGCGGCAGAACTATGGCTACACCTTC.

The chain has TRBV28 and TRBJ1-2; TRBD1 aligns across 7 bases. Germline assignment: CDR1 MDHEN and CDR2 SYDVKM. The CDR3 is 14 residues long. V lost 7 bases, J lost 0 bases, and 5 bases stayed unmatched. The CDR3 DNA reads as TGTGCCAGCAAGGGGGCGGAAGCTAACTATGGCTACACCTTC. Its translation: CASKGAEANYGYTF.

This chain links TRBV6-1 with TRBJ2-2; 8 bases agree with TRBD2. Germline loops: CDR1 MNHNS, CDR2 SASEGT. J gave up 8 bases and V 1 base, and 12 bases lay outside the gene matches. There are 17 residues in the CDR3. The CDR3 is CASSEDSWAGGPGELFF. CDR3 sequence (DNA): TGTGCCAGCAGTGAAGATTCATGGGCGGGGGGCCCAGGGGAGCTGTTTTTT.

The V gene is TRBV7-9, the J gene TRBJ2-3; the match to TRBD2 covers 13 bases. There are 17 residues in the CDR3. Germline V lookup: CDR1 SEHNR, CDR2 FQNEAQ (reference sequence). With 5 bases clipped from V and 5 bases from J, the junction kept 10 bases outside the gene matches. The CDR3 coding sequence is TGTGCCAGCAGCGAGCCACTAGCGGGGGGGCTGAGAGATACGCAGTATTTT. Its translation: CASSEPLAGGLRDTQYF.

This clone has more than one count but fewer than ten. V and J are TRBV28 and TRBJ2-7; a weak D match, TRBD2 (5 bases). In germline, CDR1 is MDHEN, CDR2 SYDVKM. The CDR3 totals 14 residues. Trimming shortened V by 6 bases and J by 2 bases, and 14 bases separated the two germline ends. The CDR3, as DNA: TGTGCCAGCAGCCCAATGGACGGGACCTACGAGCAGTACTTC. This translates into CASSPMDGTYEQYF.

The chain joins TRBV7-8 to TRBJ1-1; 7 positions match TRBD1. Germline CDR1 and CDR2: SGHVS and FQNEAQ. V was clipped by 1 base and J by 4 bases; unmatched bases: 3. CDR3 length: 14 amino acids. CDR3 coding DNA: TGTGCCAGCAGCTTAGGACAGGGTTCCACTGAAGCTTTCTTT. As protein: CASSLGQGSTEAFF.

The rearrangement links TRBV7-3 to TRBJ2-7; TRBD2 matches at 9 bases. The CDR3 length is 14 residues. Per germline, CDR1 SGHTA and CDR2 FQGTGA. Trimming took 5 bases from V and 3 from J; bases not matched to a gene: 5. The CDR3: CASSPTSGSYEQYF. CDR3 DNA sequence: TGTGCCAGCAGCCCGACTAGCGGCAGCTACGAGCAGTACTTC.

The rearrangement links TRBV9 to TRBJ2-5; TRBD2 agrees at 12 bases. The CDR3 runs 15 residues. Per germline, CDR1 SGDLS and CDR2 YYNGEE. The V gene end was trimmed by 3 bases and the J gene end by 5 bases; junction bases not matched to a gene: 5. CDR3 loop: CASSARTSGAETQYF. The CDR3 nucleotides are TGTGCCAGCAGCGCCCGGACTAGCGGGGCCGAGACCCAGTACTTC.

CDR3 coding DNA: TGTGCCAGTAGTATAGGGGCCCGAGTGTACTATGGCTACACCTTC. It codes for CASSIGARVYYGYTF. The gene calls are TRBV19 and TRBJ1-2; no firm D call. The CDR3 has 15 residues. Per germline, CDR1 LNHDA and CDR2 SQIVND (reference sequence). V was trimmed by 1 base and J by 3 bases, leaving 12 bases between them.

The V and J genes are TRBV4-1 and TRBJ1-5; D remains ambiguous. Trimming stripped 2 bases from V and 4 bases from J, with 12 bases between. This CDR3 has 15 residues. Per germline, CDR1 MGHRA and CDR2 YSYEKL. Here the CDR3 reads CASSQLSDPNQPQHF. CDR3 bases: TGCGCCAGCAGCCAACTCAGTGATCCAAATCAGCCCCAGCATTTT.

The chain recombines TRBV6-5 with TRBJ2-3; weak D call: TRBD2 (7 bases). V was shortened by 3 bases and J by 7 bases, with 11 bases between the two germline ends. This CDR3 spans 13 amino acids. The germline V gene has CDR1 MNHEY and CDR2 SVGAGI. The CDR3 is CASSYTGGYTQYF. DNA of the CDR3: TGTGCCAGCAGTTATACGGGGGGCTATACGCAGTATTTT.

The chain links TRBV27 to TRBJ2-1, with D possibly being TRBD1 (5 bases). Per germline, CDR1 MNHEY and CDR2 SMNVEV (reference sequence). The V end lost 10 bases, the J end lost 4 bases, and 11 bases lay between the germline ends. This CDR3 spans 12 amino acids. The DNA for the CDR3 is TGTGCCATCTCTGCAGGGTACAATGAGCAGTTCTTC. Encoded protein: CAISAGYNEQFF.

In the case of this clone: The junction and the germline gene differ at one end; a read error may be behind it. The chain has TRBV7-9 and TRBJ1-6; 10 bases map to TRBD1. The CDR3 is 15 residues long. Germline CDR1 SEHNR, CDR2 FQNEAQ (reference sequence). The CDR3 DNA reads as TGTTCCAGCAGCCCCCGACAGGGGGCTAATTCACCCCTCCACTTT. This gives the protein CSSSPRQGANSPLHF.

The genes are TRBV27 and TRBJ1-2, with D possibly matching TRBD1 (6 bases). V was pared by 7 bases and J by 6 bases, with 15 bases between. This CDR3 is built from 13 residues. Germline V gene sequence: CDR1 MNHEY, CDR2 SMNVEV (reference sequence). DNA for the CDR3: TGTGCCAGCATCCTAACAGGGTCAGATGGCTACACCTTC. This codes for CASILTGSDGYTF.

This chain uses TRBV5-8 with TRBJ1-6; no firm D call. This CDR3 has 13 residues. Per the germline V gene, CDR1 is SGHTS and CDR2 is YDEGEE. With 1 base removed from V and 7 bases from J, the gap between germline ends came to 6 bases. CDR3 sequence: CASSLRSNSPLHF. The CDR3, as DNA: TGTGCCAGCAGCTTGCGGTCAAATTCACCCCTCCACTTT.

The V and J genes are TRBV28 and TRBJ2-3, with 9 bases fitting TRBD2. Per the germline V gene, CDR1 is MDHEN and CDR2 is SYDVKM. V lost 7 bases and J lost 2; bases outside the gene matches: 4. There are 14 residues in the CDR3. The CDR3 protein is CASTLAGHTDTQYF. The CDR3 region has the DNA TGTGCCAGCACGCTAGCGGGGCACACAGATACGCAGTATTTT.

The chain combines TRBV9 with TRBJ1-4; D possibly corresponds to TRBD1 (6 bases). Trimming cost V 6 bases and J 7 bases, with 13 bases left between them. Germline V gives CDR1 SGDLS, CDR2 YYNGEE. The CDR3 sequence is 13 residues long. CDR3 in amino acids: CASTAGEGEKLFF. DNA for the CDR3: TGTGCCAGCACAGCAGGGGAGGGTGAAAAACTGTTTTTT.

This chain uses TRBV9 with TRBJ2-1; TRBD1 matches at 8 bases. Germline V gene data show CDR1 as SGDLS and CDR2 as YYNGEE. J lost 4 bases, V lost 0 bases, and 3 bases had no gene match. The CDR3 has 15 amino acids. The CDR3, as DNA: TGTGCCAGCAGCGTAGGCAGGGGGCGTTACAATGAGCAGTTCTTC. As protein: CASSVGRGRYNEQFF.

The genes are TRBV6-1 and TRBJ2-5, with a possible D match to TRBD1 (6 bases). V was cut by 5 bases and J by 0 bases, with 10 bases left in between. This CDR3 comprises 14 residues. Germline V CDR1 and CDR2: MNHNS, SASEGT. This CDR3 is CASSHTGYQETQYF. CDR3 coding DNA: TGTGCCAGCAGTCATACAGGGTACCAAGAGACCCAGTACTTC.

The V and J genes are TRBV9 and TRBJ2-3; tentative D call: TRBD2 (5 bases). The CDR3 runs to 16 residues. Germline assignment: CDR1 SGDLS and CDR2 YYNGEE. V shed 0 bases and J shed 2 bases, with 13 bases lying between them. The DNA of the CDR3 is TGTGCCAGCAGCGTAGCTACGAGAGGGAACACAGATACGCAGTATTTT. Translated: CASSVATRGNTDTQYF.

The gene calls are TRBV11-2 and TRBJ1-3, with TRBD1 matching 8 bases. This CDR3 is 15 amino acids long. Looked up from germline, CDR1 is SGHAT and CDR2 is FQNNGV. The trim removed 5 bases at V and 4 bases at J, leaving 7 bases unmatched. The CDR3 region is CASSTGDRQGNTIYF. For the CDR3, the DNA is TGTGCCAGCAGCACCGGGGACAGGCAGGGAAACACCATATATTTT.

The chain has TRBV4-1 and TRBJ2-3; the D gene is possibly TRBD2 (5 bases). V dropped 4 bases and J dropped 0 bases, with 14 bases sitting between them. This CDR3 has 16 amino acids. Germline CDR1 and CDR2: MGHRA and YSYEKL. The CDR3 DNA reads TGCGCCAGCAGCCCCGGGGATCGCCGGAGCACAGATACGCAGTATTTT. Protein product: CASSPGDRRSTDTQYF.

The V gene is TRBV20-1, the J gene TRBJ2-5, with D hard to call. Germline lookup yields CDR1 DFQATT and CDR2 SNEGSKA (reference sequence). Trimming removed 6 bases from V and 5 bases from J, with 10 bases in between. The CDR3 covers 11 residues. The CDR3 loop is CSAPTIETQYF. As DNA, the CDR3 is TGCAGTGCCCCTACCATCGAGACCCAGTACTTC.

The chain combines TRBV10-2 with TRBJ2-7; 10 nucleotides agree with TRBD2. V was pared by 3 bases and J by 5 bases, with 7 bases of the junction left unmatched. CDR3 length: 15 amino acids. Germline CDR1 is WSHSY and CDR2 is SAAADI. CDR3 protein: CASSEPGLARHEQYF. The CDR3 region has the DNA TGCGCCAGCAGTGAACCGGGACTAGCGAGACACGAGCAGTACTTC.

J is TRBJ2-1 and V is TRBV14, with 7 nucleotides matching TRBD2. Germline V gives CDR1 SGHDN, CDR2 FVKESK. This CDR3 spans 15 amino acids. The V gene end was trimmed by 0 bases and the J gene end by 9 bases; junction bases not matched to a gene: 8. CDR3 sequence: CASSQELGLEGEQFF. Written as DNA, the CDR3 is TGTGCCAGCAGCCAAGAATTAGGACTAGAAGGTGAGCAGTTCTTC.

The chain recombines TRBV15 with TRBJ1-3; the D is unclear. The CDR3 is 13 amino acids. Trimming cost V 2 bases and J 3 bases, with 5 bases left between them. From germline, CDR1 is LNHNV and CDR2 YYDKDF (reference sequence). CDR3 protein: CATSRTDGNTIYF. The CDR3 bases are TGTGCCACCAGCAGAACAGATGGAAACACCATATATTTT.

The chain links TRBV29-1 to TRBJ1-2, with 8 bases matching TRBD1. V gave up 3 bases and J gave up 8 bases; unmatched junction bases: 14. The germline gives CDR1 SQVTM, CDR2 ANQGSEA. The CDR3 runs to 15 residues. The CDR3 DNA reads TGCAGCGTTGATGGGCAGGGGGCATATACCGAGGGCTACACCTTC. It translates to CSVDGQGAYTEGYTF. Complete variable domain (other parts from reference TRBV29-1 and TRBJ1-2): SAVISQKPSRDICQRGTSLTIQCQVDSQVTMMFWYRQQPGQSLTLIATANQGSEATYESGFVIDKFPISRPNLTFSTLTVSNMSPEDSSIYLCSVDGQGAYTEGYTFGSGTRLTVV.